This T cell receptor (beta chain) was sequenced during a study of T-cell memory formation after mild COVID-19 (dated by TCRdb to the early 2020s). About the study as a whole: TCR sequence clusters from the two donors were found to be largely donor specific. In two donors, T-cell clones that expanded and contracted after mild COVID-19 were followed by sequencing TCRalpha and TCRbeta repertoires longitudinally. Two young, previously healthy adult volunteers, one female and one male, were included in the cohort.

The CDR3 numbers 14 residues from cysteine through phenylalanine. Of the read, only the CDR3 DNA is kept; its 42 bases are in frame from base 1. CDR1 SGHRS and CDR2 YFSETQ were looked up in the germline V gene. The germline V and J ends show losses of 0 bases and 7 bases respectively, and no gene match explains 3 bases of the junction. What the study reported, not specific to this receptor: Whether the second-wave clones peaking on day 37 were SARS-CoV-2 specific was not confirmed. Clones contracting from day 15 to 85 had balanced CD4/CD8 phenotypes, while a second wave expanding from day 15 to 37 was biased towards CD4+. Some responding clones were found in pre-infection memory, which suggests that pre-existing cross-reactive memory T cells took part in the SARS-CoV-2 response. The study included only a couple of mild cases, and larger cohorts that include severe cases with pre-infection samples were judged to be necessary. Contracting CD4+ clones were located mainly in the CM and EM memory subsets, whereas CD8+ clones were found to be enriched in EMRA.

TCRdb names Illumina NovaSeq 6000 as the instrument used. cDNA libraries for TCRalpha and TCRbeta were prepared by 5'RACE using constant-segment primers, with sample barcodes and unique molecular identifiers added. Trizol reagent was used to extract RNA from every sample. Library amplification was performed in two PCR steps, and a second sample barcode and Illumina TruSeq adapters were introduced in the second step. Libraries were sequenced on an Illumina NovaSeq with 2 x 150 bp paired-end reads. Regarding the original processing steps: With migec v1.2.7, reads were demultiplexed and then collapsed into UMI-guided consensus sequences. Using mixcr v2.1.11, UMI consensuses were aligned to TRA and TRB V and J templates and then assembled into clonotypes. Clonotypes were classified as expanded or contracted when called significant by both edgeR and NoisET, with noise models trained on biological replicates. For edgeR calls, a false discovery rate-adjusted p below 0.01 and a log2 fold-change threshold of 1 were applied. PCA with hierarchical clustering of max-normalized trajectories of the 1000 most abundant clonotypes was used as exploratory dynamics analysis. Separately sequenced CD4+ and CD8+ repertoires were used to assign the CD4 or CD8 phenotype of responding clones. TCRdb applied fastp at Q25 and MiXCR to the public reads, then kept only in-frame beta chains. Rows with one shared CDR3 protein collapse into an entry with the most common genes and DNA. These V and J calls rely on TCRdb rather than the paper's analysis. The sample table contains about 180,000 distinct CDR3 sequences; only one count was recorded for roughly 16% of them. The ten biggest clones cover 2% to 2.5% of the sample.

Only a few counts were recorded for this clonotype. Which antigen it targets is not known. No qualities accompany the bases; no much larger clone lies one base away. Ficoll-Paque density gradient centrifugation was used to isolate PBMCs. Sequencing used PBMCs or a T cell subset sorted from them (not recorded which). This chain joins TRBV5-1 to TRBJ2-4, and TRBD1 aligns with 8 junction nucleotides. This TCR derives from an adult woman who had mild COVID-19 (a few samples of this study predate the infection). The sample titles of this study are shuffled in the database, so cell type and time point are left out; the donor was told from shared clones. The nucleotides are TGCGCCAGCAGCTTGGGGGGACAGGCTAACATTCAGTACTTC. Its translation reads: CASSLGGQANIQYF.